The rows below give T cell receptor beta chains drawn from one sample of a study of blood T cell repertoires in COVID-19. Generated by immunoSEQ multiplex PCR, the TCRdb table keeps only in-frame clones and is missing some. The table has about 280,000 clones, roughly 80% seen once. Sequenced input: PBMCs or T cells enriched from blood (not recorded which). All receptors come from a man between 35 and 55 years old who had been exposed to COVID-19. CDR3s include the opening cysteine and the closing phenylalanine or tryptophan. A D gene is named only where the DNA matches it firmly. Clone size appears in some rows only: once, few, many, or a class for an expanded clone.

J gene,clone size,V gene,CDR3 length,D gene,CDR3 protein,CDR3 DNA
TRBJ2-7,-,TRBV5-1,12,-,CASGGASNEQYF,TGCGCCAGCGGGGGGGCTAGCAACGAGCAGTACTTC
TRBJ2-7,-,TRBV3-1/TRBV3-2,24,TRBD2,CASSQDSGTASTSGVGGWNGEQYF,TGTGCCAGCAGCCAAGATTCCGGGACAGCCTCGACTAGCGGGGTTGGCGGGTGGAACGGCGAGCAGTACTTC
TRBJ2-1,-,TRBV10-3,15,TRBD2,CAISEPLAGNNEQFF,TGTGCCATCAGTGAGCCACTAGCGGGAAACAATGAGCAGTTCTTC
TRBJ2-1,-,TRBV7-3,15,TRBD2,CASSPPGLSYNEQFF,TGTGCCAGCAGCCCCCCGGGACTATCCTACAATGAGCAGTTCTTC
TRBJ1-5,-,TRBV2,14,-,CASSTGLRNQPQHF,TGTGCCAGCAGCACGGGACTTCGAAATCAGCCCCAGCATTTT
TRBJ1-3,-,TRBV10-2,14,TRBD1,CASAGTAGGNTIYF,TGCGCCAGCGCAGGGACAGCAGGTGGAAACACCATATATTTT
TRBJ2-7,-,TRBV5-1,14,-,CASSGGEVSYEQYF,TGCGCCAGCAGCGGAGGGGAAGTTTCCTACGAGCAGTACTTC
TRBJ2-1,-,TRBV13,13,-,CASSLVQVVEQFF,TGTGCCAGCAGCTTAGTCCAGGTGGTTGAGCAGTTCTTC
TRBJ1-4,-,TRBV5-1,14,-,CASSLGATNEKLFF,TGCGCCAGCAGCTTAGGGGCGACTAATGAAAAACTGTTTTTT
TRBJ1-5,-,TRBV9,14,-,CASSTGLLNQPQHF,TGTGCCAGCAGCACCGGACTCCTCAATCAGCCCCAGCATTTT
TRBJ2-7,-,TRBV5-1,14,-,CASSLGPTGYEQYF,TGCGCCAGCAGCTTGGGCCCCACAGGGTACGAGCAGTACTTC
TRBJ2-7,-,TRBV5-4,11,TRBD1,CASSTQGYQYF,TGTGCCAGCAGCACACAGGGGTACCAGTACTTC
TRBJ1-2,-,TRBV9,13,-,CASSVEGNYGYTF,TGTGCCAGCAGCGTTGAGGGTAACTATGGCTACACCTTC
TRBJ1-6,-,TRBV15,15,TRBD1,CATSSPGQGDSPLHF,TGTGCCACCAGCAGCCCTGGACAGGGCGATTCACCCCTCCACTTT
TRBJ2-1,-,TRBV12-5,11,-,CASGLDSEQFF,TGTGCTAGTGGGCTAGACAGTGAGCAGTTCTTC
TRBJ1-2,-,TRBV5-1,15,TRBD1,CASPAPGQDNYGYTF,TGCGCCAGCCCCGCCCCCGGACAGGATAACTATGGCTACACCTTC
TRBJ2-7,-,TRBV5-5,15,-,CASSFSLGTDYEQYF,TGTGCCAGCAGCTTTTCATTAGGTACAGATTACGAGCAGTACTTC
TRBJ2-7,-,TRBV10-3,16,TRBD1,CAIRGVGQGGSNEQYF,TGTGCCATCAGGGGAGTCGGACAGGGGGGATCAAACGAGCAGTACTTC
TRBJ2-7,-,TRBV2,11,-,CASTYHYEQYF,TGTGCCAGCACCTACCACTACGAGCAGTACTTC
TRBJ1-3,-,TRBV10-2,14,-,CASSEENSGNTIYF,TGCGCCAGCAGTGAGGAGAATTCTGGAAACACCATATATTTT
TRBJ2-7,-,TRBV29-1,16,TRBD2,CSVAGLGGGRFYEQYF,TGCAGCGTTGCTGGCCTTGGGGGCGGGAGGTTCTACGAGCAGTACTTC
TRBJ1-2,-,TRBV2,12,-,CASSARDYGYTF,TGTGCCAGCAGTGCGAGGGACTATGGCTACACCTTC
TRBJ2-1,-,TRBV5-8,14,TRBD2,CASSSGTRTTEQFF,TGTGCCAGCAGCTCCGGGACTAGAACGACTGAGCAGTTCTTC
TRBJ2-5,-,TRBV7-9,16,TRBD2,CASSPPLAGVRETQYF,TGTGCCAGCAGCCCCCCCTTAGCGGGAGTAAGGGAGACCCAGTACTTC
TRBJ2-5,-,TRBV14,13,-,CASSPRLGETQYF,TGTGCCAGCAGCCCCCGACTAGGGGAGACCCAGTACTTC
TRBJ1-2,-,TRBV7-9,12,-,CASSLTDYGYTF,TGTGCCAGCAGCCTGACAGACTATGGCTACACCTTC
TRBJ2-1,-,TRBV11-2,15,TRBD1,CASSPRQGKNNEQFF,TGTGCCAGCAGCCCCCGACAGGGGAAAAACAATGAGCAGTTCTTC
TRBJ1-1,-,TRBV2,13,-,CASIFRGNTEAFF,TGTGCCAGCATCTTCAGGGGGAACACTGAAGCTTTCTTT
TRBJ1-2,-,TRBV7-9,13,-,CASSPRESGRYTF,TGTGCCAGCAGCCCCAGGGAATCAGGGCGCTACACCTTC
TRBJ2-3,-,TRBV5-8,17,TRBD2,CASTPSGRTSSTDTQYF,TGTGCCAGCACCCCCAGCGGGAGGACCTCTAGCACAGATACGCAGTATTTT
TRBJ1-4,few,TRBV4-2,16,TRBD1,CASSQEGGTVTEKLFF,TGTGCCAGCAGCCAAGAAGGGGGGACAGTTACCGAAAAACTGTTTTTT
TRBJ2-3,-,TRBV5-8,15,TRBD2,CASRKTSGRVDTQYF,TGTGCCAGCAGAAAGACTAGCGGGAGGGTAGATACGCAGTATTTT
TRBJ1-2,-,TRBV5-1,16,TRBD1,CASSSRDTGTGGGYTF,TGCGCCAGCAGCTCGAGAGATACCGGGACAGGTGGCGGCTACACCTTC
TRBJ1-5,once,TRBV19,17,-,CASSSPSPGREDQPQHF,TGTGCCAGTAGCAGCCCCTCCCCTGGGCGGGAGGATCAGCCCCAGCATTTT
TRBJ2-7,-,TRBV27,13,TRBD2,CASKPSGSYEQYF,TGTGCCAGCAAACCTAGCGGGAGTTACGAGCAGTACTTC
TRBJ1-1,-,TRBV12-3/TRBV12-4,13,-,CASTLGVVTEAFF,TGTGCCAGCACCCTGGGAGTTGTCACTGAAGCTTTCTTT
TRBJ1-5,once,TRBV6-1,16,TRBD1,CASSERGGQQNQPQHF,TGTGCCAGCAGTGAACGAGGGGGACAGCAGAATCAGCCCCAGCATTTT
TRBJ1-4,-,TRBV12-3/TRBV12-4,13,-,CASSFRGDEKLFF,TGTGCCAGCAGTTTTCGAGGTGATGAAAAACTGTTTTTT
TRBJ1-5,-,TRBV11-3,16,-,CASSFGRLRTNQPQHF,TGTGCCAGCAGCTTTGGTAGACTAAGAACAAATCAGCCCCAGCATTTT
TRBJ1-3,-,TRBV29-1,13,-,CSVEDGQQNTIYF,TGCAGCGTTGAGGATGGACAGCAGAACACCATATATTTT
TRBJ2-7,-,TRBV18,14,TRBD1,CASSPGQGLSEQYF,TGTGCCAGCTCACCGGGACAGGGGCTCAGCGAGCAGTACTTC
TRBJ2-2,-,TRBV24-1,14,TRBD2,CATCPSGGTGELFF,TGTGCCACCTGTCCTAGCGGGGGGACCGGGGAGCTGTTTTTT
TRBJ2-3,-,TRBV10-1,16,TRBD2,CAPDAGGGTGTDTQYF,TGCGCCCCAGACGCGGGAGGAGGGACTGGCACAGATACGCAGTATTTT
TRBJ1-3,-,TRBV9,15,-,CASSVVGSSGNTIYF,TGTGCCAGCAGCGTAGTTGGTAGCTCTGGAAACACCATATATTTT
TRBJ1-1,-,TRBV7-8,16,-,CASIINPGAENTEAFF,TGTGCCAGCATCATTAATCCCGGAGCAGAGAACACTGAAGCTTTCTTT
TRBJ2-1,-,TRBV9,15,TRBD1,CASSVQGDSYNEQFF,TGTGCCAGCAGCGTCCAGGGGGATTCCTACAATGAGCAGTTCTTC
TRBJ2-7,-,TRBV18,14,TRBD2,CASSPTSGRAEQYF,TGTGCCAGCTCCCCTACTAGCGGGAGGGCCGAGCAGTACTTC
TRBJ2-1,few,TRBV7-5,15,-,CARSSPGLHYNEQFF,TGTGCCAGAAGCTCGCCGGGACTTCACTACAATGAGCAGTTCTTC
TRBJ2-7,once,TRBV21-1,17,-,CASSGHTNRLASLEQYF,TGTGCCAGCAGCGGGCACACCAATAGGCTAGCCTCACTCGAGCAGTACTTC
TRBJ1-1,-,TRBV30,15,TRBD1,CAWSARPDRGLGSIF,TGTGCCTGGAGTGCCAGACCCGACAGGGGTTTGGGGTCCATCTTT
TRBJ1-6,-,TRBV7-6,13,-,CASSLDINSPLHF,TGTGCCAGCAGCTTGGACATCAATTCACCCCTCCACTTT
TRBJ2-6,-,TRBV18,15,-,CASSPPSSGANVLTF,TGTGCCAGCTCACCCCCCAGCTCTGGGGCCAACGTCCTGACTTTC
TRBJ2-1,-,TRBV9,14,TRBD1,CASSSGTDNNEQFF,TGTGCCAGCAGCTCCGGGACAGATAACAATGAGCAGTTCTTC
TRBJ1-1,-,TRBV6-1,13,TRBD1,CASSDYRGTEAFF,TGTGCCAGCAGTGATTACAGGGGTACTGAAGCTTTCTTT